The rows below give T cell receptor beta chains drawn from one sample of a study of OX40 agonist ivuxolimab in advanced cancers. The method was immunoSEQ multiplex PCR; TCRdb's version includes in-frame clones alone and lacks a portion of them. The table includes roughly 67,000 clones, roughly 82% detected once. The source was CD4+ or CD8+ T cells sorted from blood, collected in a trial of the OX40 agonist ivuxolimab. These receptors were taken from an adult with an advanced solid tumor such as melanoma, head and neck, liver or kidney cancer. The CDR3 runs from the conserved cysteine through the conserved F or W. A D gene is named only where the DNA matches it firmly. Clone sizes are given selectively: once, few, many, or a class where the clone is expanded.

clone size: -; CDR3 length: 14; J gene: TRBJ2-2; D gene: TRBD1; V gene: TRBV28; CDR3 protein: CASFDRANTGELFF; CDR3 DNA: TGTGCCAGCTTCGACAGGGCGAACACCGGGGAGCTGTTTTTT
clone size: once; CDR3 length: 13; J gene: TRBJ2-7; D gene: -; V gene: TRBV28; CDR3 protein: CATWDQGRYEQYF; CDR3 DNA: TGTGCCACCTGGGATCAGGGGCGGTACGAGCAGTACTTC
clone size: -; CDR3 length: 15; J gene: TRBJ1-4; D gene: TRBD1; V gene: TRBV7-2; CDR3 protein: CASSRQGAGGEKLFF; CDR3 DNA: TGTGCCAGCAGCCGACAGGGGGCGGGAGGGGAAAAACTGTTTTTT
clone size: once; CDR3 length: 14; J gene: TRBJ2-7; D gene: TRBD2; V gene: TRBV7-2; CDR3 protein: CASSKGLVFVEQYF; CDR3 DNA: TGTGCCAGCAGCAAGGGACTAGTGTTCGTCGAGCAGTACTTC
clone size: -; CDR3 length: 14; J gene: TRBJ2-7; D gene: -; V gene: TRBV19; CDR3 protein: CASSIDRERSEQYF; CDR3 DNA: TGTGCCAGTAGTATAGATCGAGAGAGGAGCGAGCAGTACTTC
clone size: -; CDR3 length: 15; J gene: TRBJ2-3; D gene: -; V gene: TRBV11-2; CDR3 protein: CASTASASSTDTQYF; CDR3 DNA: TGTGCCAGCACCGCTAGCGCGAGTAGCACAGATACGCAGTATTTT
clone size: -; CDR3 length: 15; J gene: TRBJ1-5; D gene: -; V gene: TRBV5-1; CDR3 protein: CASSFGTSDDQPQHF; CDR3 DNA: TGCGCCAGCAGCTTCGGGACCTCAGACGATCAGCCCCAGCATTTT
clone size: -; CDR3 length: 15; J gene: TRBJ2-3; D gene: TRBD2; V gene: TRBV5-5; CDR3 protein: CASSSLAGGSVSGLF; CDR3 DNA: TGTGCCAGCAGCTCCTTAGCGGGGGGGAGTGTTTCTGGCCTTTTT
clone size: -; CDR3 length: 15; J gene: TRBJ1-1; D gene: -; V gene: TRBV4-2; CDR3 protein: CASTPLDSPNTEAFF; CDR3 DNA: TGTGCCAGCACCCCCCTGGACAGCCCGAACACTGAAGCTTTCTTT
clone size: -; CDR3 length: 14; J gene: TRBJ2-6; D gene: -; V gene: TRBV27; CDR3 protein: CASKAFSGANVLTF; CDR3 DNA: TGTGCCAGCAAGGCGTTCTCTGGGGCCAACGTCCTGACTTTC
clone size: -; CDR3 length: 14; J gene: TRBJ2-3; D gene: -; V gene: TRBV5-6; CDR3 protein: CASSRGEGADTQYF; CDR3 DNA: TGTGCCAGCAGCAGGGGCGAGGGTGCAGATACGCAGTATTTT
clone size: -; CDR3 length: 14; J gene: TRBJ2-1; D gene: -; V gene: TRBV6-1; CDR3 protein: CASSEPGKTDEQFF; CDR3 DNA: TGTGCCAGCAGTGAACCGGGCAAGACGGATGAGCAGTTCTTC
clone size: -; CDR3 length: 14; J gene: TRBJ2-5; D gene: -; V gene: TRBV7-2; CDR3 protein: CASSPFRGGETQYF; CDR3 DNA: TGTGCCAGCAGCCCTTTTAGGGGGGGGGAGACCCAGTACTTC
clone size: -; CDR3 length: 15; J gene: TRBJ2-7; D gene: TRBD2; V gene: TRBV6-1; CDR3 protein: CASSEIGTSGIEQYF; CDR3 DNA: TGTGCCAGCAGTGAAATCGGGACTAGCGGGATCGAGCAGTACTTC
clone size: -; CDR3 length: 16; J gene: TRBJ2-2; D gene: TRBD2; V gene: TRBV10-3; CDR3 protein: CATGTSGIQNTGELFF; CDR3 DNA: TGTGCCACTGGGACTAGCGGGATCCAGAACACCGGGGAGCTGTTTTTT
clone size: -; CDR3 length: 17; J gene: TRBJ2-7; D gene: -; V gene: TRBV21-1; CDR3 protein: CASSLKFQRGFSYEQYF; CDR3 DNA: TGTGCCAGCAGCCTAAAATTTCAGCGGGGTTTCTCCTACGAGCAGTACTTC
clone size: -; CDR3 length: 15; J gene: TRBJ2-7; D gene: -; V gene: TRBV19; CDR3 protein: CASSMAPDGVYEQYF; CDR3 DNA: TGTGCCAGTAGTATGGCGCCAGATGGGGTTTACGAGCAGTACTTC
clone size: -; CDR3 length: 14; J gene: TRBJ2-2; D gene: -; V gene: TRBV29-1; CDR3 protein: CSVVAYQNTGELFF; CDR3 DNA: TGCAGCGTTGTGGCCTACCAGAACACCGGGGAGCTGTTTTTT
clone size: -; CDR3 length: 13; J gene: TRBJ2-3; D gene: -; V gene: TRBV7-9; CDR3 protein: CASSLIGADTQYF; CDR3 DNA: TGTGCCAGCAGCTTAATAGGCGCCGATACGCAGTATTTT
clone size: -; CDR3 length: 13; J gene: TRBJ2-7; D gene: TRBD2; V gene: TRBV28; CDR3 protein: CASRGGSSYEQYF; CDR3 DNA: TGTGCCAGCAGGGGAGGGAGCTCCTACGAGCAGTACTTC
clone size: -; CDR3 length: 18; J gene: TRBJ1-5; D gene: -; V gene: TRBV18; CDR3 protein: CASSFKALQVGSNQPQHF; CDR3 DNA: TGTGCCAGCTCATTTAAAGCCCTCCAGGTTGGGAGCAATCAGCCCCAGCATTTT
clone size: -; CDR3 length: 15; J gene: TRBJ2-1; D gene: -; V gene: TRBV2; CDR3 protein: CASSARLSSYNEQFF; CDR3 DNA: TGTGCCAGCAGTGCCCGGCTTAGCTCCTACAATGAGCAGTTCTTC
clone size: -; CDR3 length: 15; J gene: TRBJ2-5; D gene: -; V gene: TRBV15; CDR3 protein: CATSRDPGKQETQYF; CDR3 DNA: TGTGCCACCAGCAGAGATCCCGGGAAACAAGAGACCCAGTACTTC
clone size: -; CDR3 length: 16; J gene: TRBJ1-5; D gene: TRBD1; V gene: TRBV7-9; CDR3 protein: CASSLNRGPSNQPQHF; CDR3 DNA: TGTGCCAGCAGCCTGAACAGGGGCCCTAGCAATCAGCCCCAGCATTTT
clone size: -; CDR3 length: 14; J gene: TRBJ2-4; D gene: TRBD2; V gene: TRBV6-5; CDR3 protein: CASSYAGVGNIQYF; CDR3 DNA: TGTGCCAGCAGTTACGCGGGAGTAGGAAACATTCAGTACTTC
clone size: once; CDR3 length: 12; J gene: TRBJ1-5; D gene: -; V gene: TRBV2; CDR3 protein: CASSGGNQPQHF; CDR3 DNA: TGTGCCAGCAGTGGAGGTAATCAGCCCCAGCATTTT
clone size: -; CDR3 length: 13; J gene: TRBJ2-3; D gene: -; V gene: TRBV4-2; CDR3 protein: CASSQDAGDTQYF; CDR3 DNA: TGTGCCAGCAGCCAAGATGCGGGAGATACGCAGTATTTT
clone size: -; CDR3 length: 14; J gene: TRBJ2-7; D gene: TRBD2; V gene: TRBV10-1; CDR3 protein: CASSPSGAFYEQYF; CDR3 DNA: TGCGCCAGCAGTCCTAGCGGGGCTTTCTACGAGCAGTACTTC
clone size: -; CDR3 length: 15; J gene: TRBJ1-2; D gene: TRBD1; V gene: TRBV19; CDR3 protein: CASSTGGESNYGYTF; CDR3 DNA: TGTGCCAGCTCAACAGGGGGCGAATCAAACTATGGCTACACCTTC
clone size: -; CDR3 length: 14; J gene: TRBJ2-7; D gene: -; V gene: TRBV12-2; CDR3 protein: CASRCIREPYEQYF; CDR3 DNA: TGTGCAAGTCGCTGTATTCGGGAACCCTACGAGCAGTACTTC
clone size: -; CDR3 length: 17; J gene: TRBJ2-3; D gene: -; V gene: TRBV5-6; CDR3 protein: CASSLTGTATFTDTQYF; CDR3 DNA: TGTGCCAGCAGCTTAACCGGGACTGCAACCTTCACAGATACGCAGTATTTT
clone size: -; CDR3 length: 16; J gene: TRBJ2-5; D gene: -; V gene: TRBV9; CDR3 protein: CASSVVPGAAGETQYF; CDR3 DNA: TGTGCCAGCAGCGTAGTCCCGGGAGCCGCGGGGGAGACCCAGTACTTC
clone size: -; CDR3 length: 11; J gene: TRBJ2-5; D gene: -; V gene: TRBV5-1; CDR3 protein: CASTNQRTQYF; CDR3 DNA: TGCGCCAGCACTAACCAGCGGACCCAGTACTTC
clone size: -; CDR3 length: 17; J gene: TRBJ1-3; D gene: -; V gene: TRBV9; CDR3 protein: CASSVSDSRSSGNTIYF; CDR3 DNA: TGTGCCAGCAGCGTCTCGGACTCTCGCTCCTCTGGAAACACCATATATTTT
clone size: -; CDR3 length: 14; J gene: TRBJ2-3; D gene: TRBD2; V gene: TRBV5-1; CDR3 protein: CASSSSGTTDTQYF; CDR3 DNA: TGCGCCAGCAGCTCTAGCGGGACCACAGATACGCAGTATTTT
clone size: few; CDR3 length: 14; J gene: TRBJ1-1; D gene: -; V gene: TRBV10-3; CDR3 protein: CAISVGSQGTEAFF; CDR3 DNA: TGTGCCATCAGTGTTGGGAGCCAGGGGACTGAAGCTTTCTTT
clone size: -; CDR3 length: 15; J gene: TRBJ2-1; D gene: TRBD2; V gene: TRBV25-1; CDR3 protein: CASSMSGRDYNEQFF; CDR3 DNA: TGTGCCAGCAGTATGAGCGGGAGGGACTACAATGAGCAGTTCTTC
clone size: -; CDR3 length: 15; J gene: TRBJ2-7; D gene: -; V gene: TRBV5-1; CDR3 protein: CASSLGPSSGYEQYF; CDR3 DNA: TGCGCCAGCAGCCTTGGCCCCTCCTCCGGTTACGAGCAGTACTTC
clone size: -; CDR3 length: 13; J gene: TRBJ1-1; D gene: -; V gene: TRBV7-8; CDR3 protein: CASSLVRQSEAFF; CDR3 DNA: TGTGCCAGCAGCTTAGTGAGGCAGTCAGAAGCTTTCTTT
clone size: -; CDR3 length: 14; J gene: TRBJ2-1; D gene: -; V gene: TRBV5-1; CDR3 protein: CASSLGAGDNEQFF; CDR3 DNA: TGCGCCAGCAGCTTGGGGGCAGGGGACAATGAGCAGTTCTTC
clone size: -; CDR3 length: 15; J gene: TRBJ2-5; D gene: -; V gene: TRBV4-3; CDR3 protein: CASSQNVGGQETQYF; CDR3 DNA: TGCGCCAGCAGCCAAAATGTCGGGGGTCAAGAGACCCAGTACTTC
clone size: few; CDR3 length: 15; J gene: TRBJ2-5; D gene: TRBD1; V gene: TRBV7-2; CDR3 protein: CASSGGQGAIETQYF; CDR3 DNA: TGTGCCAGCAGCGGCGGACAGGGGGCCATAGAGACCCAGTACTTC
clone size: once; CDR3 length: 13; J gene: TRBJ2-3; D gene: TRBD2; V gene: TRBV28; CDR3 protein: CASSLAGADTQYF; CDR3 DNA: TGTGCCAGCAGTCTAGCGGGAGCGGATACGCAGTATTTT
clone size: once; CDR3 length: 12; J gene: TRBJ2-7; D gene: -; V gene: TRBV29-1; CDR3 protein: CSAGFSAYEQYF; CDR3 DNA: TGCAGCGCCGGATTTTCCGCCTACGAGCAGTACTTC